This T cell receptor beta chain was sequenced during a study of blood T cell repertoires in COVID-19. Using immunoSEQ multiplex PCR, the repertoire was profiled, and TCRdb retains in-frame clones only, with some absent. The data hold around 15,000 clones, with 80% observed a single time. CDR3 length: 18 amino acids. V shed 4 bases, J shed 5 bases, and the junction held 12 bases outside the gene matches. Germline CDR1 is LNHNV and CDR2 is YYDKDF (reference sequence). The V and J genes are TRBV15 and TRBJ1-5; 12 nucleotides line up with TRBD1. The source material was peripheral blood. The receptor comes from a human donor in a cohort sampled during active COVID-19. CDR3 sequence (DNA): TGTGCCACCAGCACCCGAACCCGGGGGACAGGGGGCCATCAGCCCCAGCATTTT. This gives the protein CATSTRTRGTGGHQPQHF.